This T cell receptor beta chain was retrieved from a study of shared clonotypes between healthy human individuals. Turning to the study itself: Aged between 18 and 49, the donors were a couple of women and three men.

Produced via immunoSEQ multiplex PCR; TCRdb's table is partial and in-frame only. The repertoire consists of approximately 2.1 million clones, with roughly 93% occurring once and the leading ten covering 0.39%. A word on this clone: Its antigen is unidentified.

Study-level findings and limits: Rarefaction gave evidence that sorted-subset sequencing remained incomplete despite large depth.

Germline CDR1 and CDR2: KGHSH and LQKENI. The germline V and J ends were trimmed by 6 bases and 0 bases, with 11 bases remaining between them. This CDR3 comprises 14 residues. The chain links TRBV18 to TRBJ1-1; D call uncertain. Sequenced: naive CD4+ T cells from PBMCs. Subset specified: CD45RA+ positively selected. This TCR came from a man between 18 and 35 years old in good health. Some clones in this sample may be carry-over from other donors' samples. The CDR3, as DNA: TGTGCCAGCTCGCGACAATCCATGAACACTGAAGCTTTCTTT. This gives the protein CASSRQSMNTEAFF.